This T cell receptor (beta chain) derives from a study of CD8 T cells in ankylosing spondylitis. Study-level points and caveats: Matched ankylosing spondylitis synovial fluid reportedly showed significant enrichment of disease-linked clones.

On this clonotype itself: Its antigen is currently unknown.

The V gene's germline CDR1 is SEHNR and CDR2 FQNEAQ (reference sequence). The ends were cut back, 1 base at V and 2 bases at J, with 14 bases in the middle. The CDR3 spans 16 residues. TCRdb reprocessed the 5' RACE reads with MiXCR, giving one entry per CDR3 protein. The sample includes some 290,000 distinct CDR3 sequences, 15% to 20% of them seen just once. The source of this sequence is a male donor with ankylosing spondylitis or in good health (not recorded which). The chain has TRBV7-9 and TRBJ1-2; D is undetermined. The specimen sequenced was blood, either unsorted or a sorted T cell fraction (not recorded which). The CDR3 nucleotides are TGTGCCAGCAGCTTAGGGGCGCCGACCGAGAACTATGGCTACACCTTC. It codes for CASSLGAPTENYGYTF.